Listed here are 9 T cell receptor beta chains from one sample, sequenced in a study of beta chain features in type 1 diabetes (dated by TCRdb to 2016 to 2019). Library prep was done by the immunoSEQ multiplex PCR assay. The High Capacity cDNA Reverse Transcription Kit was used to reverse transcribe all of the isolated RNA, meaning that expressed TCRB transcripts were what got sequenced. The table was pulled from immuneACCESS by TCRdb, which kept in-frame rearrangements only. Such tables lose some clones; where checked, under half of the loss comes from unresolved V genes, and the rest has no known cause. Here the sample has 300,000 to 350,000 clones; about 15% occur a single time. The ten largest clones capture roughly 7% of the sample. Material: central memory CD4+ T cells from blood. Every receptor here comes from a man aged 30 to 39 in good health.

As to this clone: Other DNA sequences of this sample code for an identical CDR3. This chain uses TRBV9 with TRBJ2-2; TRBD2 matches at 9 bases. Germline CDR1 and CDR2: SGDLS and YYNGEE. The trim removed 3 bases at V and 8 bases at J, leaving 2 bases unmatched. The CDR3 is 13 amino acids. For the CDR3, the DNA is TGTGCCAGCAGCGATAGCGGGAGAGGGGAGCTGTTTTTT. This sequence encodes CASSDSGRGELFF.

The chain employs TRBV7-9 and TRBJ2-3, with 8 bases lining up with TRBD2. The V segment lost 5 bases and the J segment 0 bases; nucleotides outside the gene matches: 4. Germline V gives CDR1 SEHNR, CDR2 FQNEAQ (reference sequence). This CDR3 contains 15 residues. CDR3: CASSHGRASTDTQYF. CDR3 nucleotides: TGTGCCAGCAGCCACGGGAGGGCGAGCACAGATACGCAGTATTTT.

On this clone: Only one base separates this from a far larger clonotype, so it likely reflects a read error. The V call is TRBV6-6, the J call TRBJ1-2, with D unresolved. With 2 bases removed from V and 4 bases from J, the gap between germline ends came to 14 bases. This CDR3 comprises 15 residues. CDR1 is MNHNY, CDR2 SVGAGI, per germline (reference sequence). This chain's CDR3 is CASSYPPDWLYGYTF. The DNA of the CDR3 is TGTGCCAGCAGTTACCCACCCGACTGGCTCTATGGCTACACCTTC.

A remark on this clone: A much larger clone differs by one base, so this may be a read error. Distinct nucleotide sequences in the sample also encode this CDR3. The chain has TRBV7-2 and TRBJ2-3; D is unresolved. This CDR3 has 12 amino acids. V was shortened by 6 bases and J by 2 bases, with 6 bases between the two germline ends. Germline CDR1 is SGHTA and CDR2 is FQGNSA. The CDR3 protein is CASSSNTDTQYF. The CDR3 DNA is TGTGCCAGCAGTTCTAACACAGATACGCAGTATTTT.

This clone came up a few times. CDR3 in amino acids: CASSSPSLGPHPFF. In nucleotides, the CDR3 is TGTGCCAGCAGCTCCCCTAGTCTGGGTCCTCACCCGTTCTTC. J is TRBJ2-1 and V is TRBV7-2; D remains ambiguous. CDR3 size: 14 residues. V lost 4 bases and J lost 15, with 22 bases in between. Per the germline V gene, CDR1 is SGHTA and CDR2 is FQGNSA.

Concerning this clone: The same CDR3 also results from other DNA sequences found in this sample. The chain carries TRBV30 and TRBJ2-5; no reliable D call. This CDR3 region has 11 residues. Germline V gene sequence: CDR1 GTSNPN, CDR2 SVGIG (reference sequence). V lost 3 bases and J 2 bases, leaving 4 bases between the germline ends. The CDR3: CAWSSQETQYF. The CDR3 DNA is TGTGCCTGGAGCAGTCAAGAGACCCAGTACTTC.

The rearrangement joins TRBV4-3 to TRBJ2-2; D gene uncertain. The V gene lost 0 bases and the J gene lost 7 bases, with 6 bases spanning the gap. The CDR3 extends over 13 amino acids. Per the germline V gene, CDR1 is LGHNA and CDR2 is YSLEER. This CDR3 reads CASSQEIVGELFF. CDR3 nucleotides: TGCGCCAGCAGCCAAGAGATAGTCGGGGAGCTGTTTTTT.

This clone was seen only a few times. CDR3: CAWTVLLGNTIYF. CDR3 DNA sequence: TGTGCCTGGACAGTGTTGCTCGGAAACACCATATATTTT. The chain has TRBV30 and TRBJ1-3; D not certain. The ends were cut back, 4 bases at V and 4 bases at J, with 11 bases in the middle. Germline loops: CDR1 GTSNPN, CDR2 SVGIG (reference sequence). This CDR3 comprises 13 residues. Supplemented by reference TRBV30 and TRBJ1-3, the full variable domain reads SQTIHQWPATLVQPVGSPLSLECTVEGTSNPNLYWYRQAAGRGLQLLFYSVGIGQISSEVPQNLSASRPQDRQFILSSKKLLLSDSGFYLCAWTVLLGNTIYFGEGSWLTVV.

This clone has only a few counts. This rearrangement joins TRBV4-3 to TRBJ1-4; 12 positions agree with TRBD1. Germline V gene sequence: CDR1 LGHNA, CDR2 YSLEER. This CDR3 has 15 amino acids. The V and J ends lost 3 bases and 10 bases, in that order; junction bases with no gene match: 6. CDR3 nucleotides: TGCGCCAGCAGCCACCCGGGACAGGGGGCAGGAAAACTGTTTTTT. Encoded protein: CASSHPGQGAGKLFF.